Included here is one TCR beta chain sequence, with context. Its antigen is unknown. PCR employed 60 Vbeta and 13 Jbeta primers. Measured with immunoSEQ multiplex PCR; TCRdb has only the in-frame clones, and not every one. This table has 91,000 or so clones, over 60% appearing once. V was cut by 4 bases and J by 3 bases, with 12 bases left in between. Per the germline V gene, CDR1 is SGHDN and CDR2 is FVKESK. The CDR3 has 14 residues. This sample was taken from a study of cytomegalovirus exposure and HLA in healthy donors. General study findings and limits: In a later analysis, at a false discovery rate of 0.05, approximately 18,000 TCR beta sequences were associated with HLA alleles.

The sample comprised PBMCs. This receptor was taken from a man aged 25 to 40 in good health and CMV-seropositive. J is TRBJ1-2 and V is TRBV14; D uncertain. CDR3 nucleotide sequence: TGTGCCAGCAGCCCGGAGGACGGGGACTATGGCTACACCTTC. The encoded protein is CASSPEDGDYGYTF.